The sequence of this TCR beta chain was determined in a study of CD4 and CD8 cells across lung adenocarcinoma regions. Germline V lookup: CDR1 MNHEY, CDR2 SMNVEV (reference sequence). This CDR3 spans 16 amino acids. As for this clonotype: Mismatch with germline at one junction end may stem from a read error.

TCRdb analysed the PCR reads with MiXCR anew, one entry per CDR3 protein. Among around 20,000 distinct CDR3 sequences listed, about 54% were seen once. Localized lung adenocarcinoma, a non-small cell lung cancer, affected the donors. This chain connects TRBV27 to TRBJ2-2; D is possibly TRBD1 or TRBD2 (5 bases each). This sequence originates from a female donor with lung adenocarcinoma. The CD4 and CD8 labels of this study may be unreliable. Sequencing input: CD8+ T cells from the center of a lung tumor. CDR3 coding DNA: TGTGCCAGCCAAAGGGGTCTAGGCTCGAACACCGGGGAGCTGTATTTC. Its protein product is CASQRGLGSNTGELYF.